Listed below are T cell receptor beta chains from one sample, sequenced in a study of cytomegalovirus exposure and HLA in healthy donors. Assay: immunoSEQ multiplex PCR; the TCRdb copy retains only in-frame clones and omits some. Altogether some 150,000 clones are present, about 84% being singletons, with the ten largest covering roughly 3.5%. The source material was PBMCs. These receptors were collected from a male donor in good health and CMV-seronegative. The CDR3 runs from the conserved cysteine through the conserved F or W. The D gene is left open where the match is weak. Clone size is not always given. Where it is, it says once, few, many or a class for expanded clones.

v_call	j_call	clone_size	d_call	cdr3_aa	cdr3_nt
TRBV6-5	TRBJ1-2	-	-	CASSERPGTGLGYTF	TGTGCCAGCAGCGAAAGACCCGGAACAGGGCTCGGCTACACCTTC
TRBV28	TRBJ1-3	once	TRBD1	CASSSPGQGRRWGNTIYF	TGTGCCAGCAGTTCTCCGGGACAGGGTAGAAGGTGGGGAAACACCATATATTTT
TRBV4-3	TRBJ1-1	-	TRBD1	CASRQREDRGGNTEAFF	TGCGCCAGCAGACAAAGGGAGGACAGGGGTGGGAACACTGAAGCTTTCTTT
TRBV6-6	TRBJ1-2	-	TRBD1	CASSSPGQGSNYGYTF	TGTGCCAGCAGTTCCCCTGGACAGGGGTCCAACTATGGCTACACCTTC
TRBV7-6	TRBJ1-4	-	TRBD1	CASSLAQNPPGGDEKLFF	TGTGCCAGCAGCTTAGCTCAAAACCCGCCAGGGGGTGATGAAAAACTGTTTTTT
TRBV11-2	TRBJ2-2	-	TRBD2	CASNSGSNTGELFF	TGTGCCAGTAATAGCGGGTCGAACACCGGGGAGCTGTTTTTT
TRBV18	TRBJ2-5	-	TRBD2	CASSRSVAGQETQYF	TGTGCCAGCTCACGGTCGGTAGCGGGACAAGAGACCCAGTACTTC
TRBV2	TRBJ1-2	-	TRBD1	CASRRDRVDGYTF	TGTGCCAGCAGAAGGGACAGGGTGGACGGCTACACCTTC
TRBV27	TRBJ2-2	-	-	CASTGLFTGELFF	TGTGCCAGCACGGGACTGTTCACCGGGGAGCTGTTTTTT
TRBV7-9	TRBJ2-5	-	-	CASSLYLETQYF	TGTGCCAGCAGCTTGTACTTGGAGACCCAGTACTTC
TRBV5-1	TRBJ1-1	-	TRBD1	CASSPRQGDTEAFF	TGCGCCAGCAGCCCACGACAGGGGGACACTGAAGCTTTCTTT
TRBV29-1	TRBJ2-3	-	TRBD2	CSVSGAGFGDTQYF	TGCAGCGTTAGCGGGGCAGGGTTTGGAGATACGCAGTATTTT
TRBV19	TRBJ1-1	once	-	CASSSDREVTEAFF	TGTGCCAGTAGTAGCGACAGAGAAGTCACTGAAGCTTTCTTT
TRBV5-4	TRBJ2-7	-	-	CASSIRDPGGEQYF	TGTGCCAGCAGCATCCGGGACCCCGGGGGCGAGCAGTACTTC
TRBV7-9	TRBJ2-6	-	-	CASSLDYPCSKANVLTF	TGTGCCAGCAGCTTGGACTACCCCTGCTCGAAAGCCAACGTCCTGACTTTC
TRBV27	TRBJ2-7	-	-	CASSRKGTDSYEQYF	TGTGCCAGCAGCAGGAAGGGGACTGATTCCTACGAGCAGTACTTC
TRBV7-2	TRBJ2-3	once	TRBD2	CASSLVRTGLAGGDTQYF	TGTGCCAGCAGCTTAGTGAGGACGGGACTAGCGGGTGGAGATACGCAGTATTTT
TRBV13	TRBJ1-1	-	TRBD1	CASSPRDRGVNTEAFF	TGTGCCAGCAGCCCCCGGGACAGGGGCGTGAACACTGAAGCTTTCTTT
TRBV25-1	TRBJ2-2	-	-	CASSVPGSTGELFF	TGTGCCAGCAGTGTACCGGGAAGCACCGGGGAGCTGTTTTTT
TRBV7-9	TRBJ2-7	-	-	CASSSRQAPGEQYF	TGTGCCAGCAGCTCCCGACAGGCGCCGGGGGAGCAGTACTTC
TRBV7-9	TRBJ2-1	-	TRBD1	CASSFPGQGVTGSYNEQFF	TGTGCCAGCAGCTTTCCGGGACAGGGTGTTACGGGGTCCTACAATGAGCAGTTCTTC
TRBV4-2	TRBJ2-1	-	TRBD1	CASSPGQGNGNEQFF	TGTGCCAGCAGCCCTGGACAGGGGAACGGCAATGAGCAGTTCTTC
TRBV19	TRBJ2-3	-	-	CASQPVAGGDTQYF	TGTGCCAGCCAACCTGTGGCTGGAGGGGATACGCAGTATTTT